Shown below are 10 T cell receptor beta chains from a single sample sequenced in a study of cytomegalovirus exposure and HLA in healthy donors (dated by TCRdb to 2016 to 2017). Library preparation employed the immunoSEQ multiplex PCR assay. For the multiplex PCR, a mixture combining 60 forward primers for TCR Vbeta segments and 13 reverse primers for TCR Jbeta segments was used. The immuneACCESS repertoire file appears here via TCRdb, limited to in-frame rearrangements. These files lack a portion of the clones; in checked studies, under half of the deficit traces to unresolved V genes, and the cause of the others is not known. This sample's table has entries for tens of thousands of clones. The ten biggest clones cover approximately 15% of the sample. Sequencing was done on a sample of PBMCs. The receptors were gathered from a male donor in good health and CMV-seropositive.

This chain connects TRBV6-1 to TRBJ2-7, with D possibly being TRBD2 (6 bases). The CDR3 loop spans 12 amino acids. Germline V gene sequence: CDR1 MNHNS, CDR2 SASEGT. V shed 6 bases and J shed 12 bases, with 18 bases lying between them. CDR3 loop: CASRPITGTRYF. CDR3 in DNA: TGTGCCAGCAGGCCGATCACCGGGACTCGGTACTTC.

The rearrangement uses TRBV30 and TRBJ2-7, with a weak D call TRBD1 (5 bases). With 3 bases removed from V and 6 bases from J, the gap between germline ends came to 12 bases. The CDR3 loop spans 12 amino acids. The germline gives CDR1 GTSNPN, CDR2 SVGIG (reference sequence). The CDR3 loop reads CAWSPPGAEQYF. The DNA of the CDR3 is TGTGCCTGGAGCCCACCTGGGGCCGAGCAGTACTTC.

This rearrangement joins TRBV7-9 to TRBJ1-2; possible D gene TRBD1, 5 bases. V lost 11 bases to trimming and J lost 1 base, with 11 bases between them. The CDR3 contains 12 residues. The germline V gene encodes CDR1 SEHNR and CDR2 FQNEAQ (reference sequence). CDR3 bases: TGTGCCTCTGGGGGGGTTAACTATGGCTACACCTTC. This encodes CASGGVNYGYTF. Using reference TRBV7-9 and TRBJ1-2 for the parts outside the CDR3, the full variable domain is DTGVSQNPRHKITKRGQNVTFRCDPISEHNRLYWYRQTLGQGPEFLTYFQNEAQLEKSRLLSDRFSAERPKGSFSTLEIQRTEQGDSAMYLCASGGVNYGYTFGSGTRLTVV.

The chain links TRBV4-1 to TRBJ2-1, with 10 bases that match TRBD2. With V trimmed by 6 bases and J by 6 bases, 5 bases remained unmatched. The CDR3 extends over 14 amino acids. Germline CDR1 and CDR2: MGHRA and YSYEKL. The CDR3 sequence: CASRLAGASNEQFF. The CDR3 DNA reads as TGCGCCAGCAGGCTAGCGGGGGCCAGCAATGAGCAGTTCTTC.

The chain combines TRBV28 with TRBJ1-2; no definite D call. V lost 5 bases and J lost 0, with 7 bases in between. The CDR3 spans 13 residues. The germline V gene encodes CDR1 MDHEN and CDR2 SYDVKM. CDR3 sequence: CASSQATNYGYTF. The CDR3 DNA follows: TGTGCCAGCAGTCAGGCCACTAACTATGGCTACACCTTC.

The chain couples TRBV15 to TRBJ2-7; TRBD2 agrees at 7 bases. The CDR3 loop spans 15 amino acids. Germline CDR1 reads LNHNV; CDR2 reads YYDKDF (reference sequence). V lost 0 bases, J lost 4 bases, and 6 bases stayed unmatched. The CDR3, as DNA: TGTGCCACCAGCAGAGAAGGGCAGCGGGGATACGAGCAGTACTTC. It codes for CATSREGQRGYEQYF. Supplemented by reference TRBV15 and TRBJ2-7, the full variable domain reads DAMVIQNPRYQVTQFGKPVTLSCSQTLNHNVMYWYQQKSSQAPKLLFHYYDKDFNNEADTPDNFQSRRPNTSFCFLDIRSPGLGDTAMYLCATSREGQRGYEQYFGPGTRLTVT.

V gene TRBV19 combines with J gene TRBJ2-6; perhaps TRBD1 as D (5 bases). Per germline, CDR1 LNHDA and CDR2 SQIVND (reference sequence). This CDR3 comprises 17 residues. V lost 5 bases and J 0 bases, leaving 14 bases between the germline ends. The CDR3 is CASSPRTSDSGANVLTF. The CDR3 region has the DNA TGTGCCAGTAGTCCGCGGACATCCGACTCTGGGGCCAACGTCCTGACTTTC.

CDR3 amino acids: CASTPGGGYGYTF. The CDR3 nucleotides read TGCGCCAGCACCCCAGGGGGCGGCTATGGCTACACCTTC. The V and J genes are TRBV5-1 and TRBJ1-2, with TRBD1 identical over 8 bases. The CDR3 contains 13 residues. The V and J ends lost 6 bases and 4 bases, in that order; junction bases with no gene match: 5. Germline CDR1 reads SGHRS; CDR2 reads YFSETQ.

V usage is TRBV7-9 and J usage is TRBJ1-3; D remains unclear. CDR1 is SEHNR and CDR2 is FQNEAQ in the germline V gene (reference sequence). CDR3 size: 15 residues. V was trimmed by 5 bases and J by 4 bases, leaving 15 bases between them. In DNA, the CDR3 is TGTGCCAGCAGCCCGCCGCGCAGGATCGGAAACACCATATATTTT. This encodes CASSPPRRIGNTIYF.

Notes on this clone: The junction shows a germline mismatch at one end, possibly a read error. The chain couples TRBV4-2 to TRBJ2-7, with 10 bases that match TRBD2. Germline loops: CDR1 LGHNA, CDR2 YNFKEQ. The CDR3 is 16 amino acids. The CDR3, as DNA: TGTGCCAGCAGCGAAGAAATAGCGGGAGGAATGGACGAGCAGTACTTC. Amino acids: CASSEEIAGGMDEQYF.